Listed below are T cell receptor beta chains from one sample, sequenced in a study of cytomegalovirus exposure and HLA in healthy donors. Sequencing used immunoSEQ multiplex PCR; TCRdb keeps in-frame clones, though not all of them. Of 98,000 or so clones in the sample, about 80% were seen once. Material: PBMCs. Receptors were obtained from a woman aged 40 to 50 in good health and CMV-seronegative. Each CDR3 is given without its conserved first and last residue.

>TRBJ2-1|TRBV19
ATADRLNYNEQF
>TRBJ2-1|TRBV28
ASSPDRLYNEQF
>TRBJ1-1|TRBV6-6
ASSGQIPNTEAF
>TRBJ1-1|TRBV7-2
ASSTDRGLVTEAF
>TRBJ1-2|TRBV28
ASMRGWDTGGYT
>TRBJ2-7|TRBV7-6
ASSLGHSSYEQY
>TRBJ1-2|TRBV28
ASSSPQGNYGYT
>TRBJ2-5|TRBV5-1
ASSTYPQETQY
>TRBJ2-1|TRBV5-6
ASSPFSATGGQNEQF
>TRBJ2-7|TRBV7-2
ASSLEGASFLDEQY
>TRBJ2-1|TRBV4-3
ASSQVFLITDYNEQF
>TRBJ2-7|TRBV27
ASSLSGSHSYEQY
>TRBJ1-2|TRBV6-5
ASRRKRYTNYGYT
>TRBJ2-2|TRBV9
ASSDSTQGANTGELF
>TRBJ1-5|TRBV2
ASSSYRGRVTGRPQH
>TRBJ2-3|TRBV5-4
ASSLLAGKTDTQY
>TRBJ2-1|TRBV7-2
ASSLGSSYNEQF
>TRBJ1-2|TRBV6-6
AIRPLSLYGYT
>TRBJ1-3|TRBV13
ASSLQGSGNTIY
>TRBJ2-5|TRBV18
ASSIGNTETQY
>TRBJ2-1|TRBV11-2
ASSRLGTAAPGEQF
>TRBJ2-1|TRBV7-2
ASSPWTTTNEQF
>TRBJ1-2|TRBV6-1
ASSVFIVEGGYT
>TRBJ2-5|TRBV7-9
ASSLELAGETSD
>TRBJ1-1|TRBV5-1
ASSLGQINTEAF
>TRBJ1-5|TRBV7-6
ASSCWDRGNQPQH
>TRBJ1-2|TRBV7-3
ASSRGQGFYGYT
>TRBJ2-3|TRBV5-4
ASSLHGLANTDTQY
>TRBJ1-1|TRBV4-3
ASSQALEDSLMNTEAF
>TRBJ1-4|TRBV7-2
ASSPQTGDVEKLF
>TRBJ2-7|TRBV5-6
ASSQGLAGGLGEQY
>TRBJ1-4|TRBV4-3
ASSQGRQDDEKLF
>TRBJ2-1|TRBV29-1
SLKRGDGQF
>TRBJ2-3|TRBV27
ASSLSRTSPGEGRTDTQY
>TRBJ1-2|TRBV7-8
ASSLFGQTANYGYT
>TRBJ1-5|TRBV9
ASSLSSNQPQH
>TRBJ2-3|TRBV2
ASSITRVSTDTQY
>TRBJ2-2|TRBV7-3
ASSSHRQGVTGELF
>TRBJ2-2|TRBV10-1
ASWEIGELF
>TRBJ2-3|TRBV7-6
ASSHPLRESTDTQY
>TRBJ1-2|TRBV18
ASSPTRQGVGYT
>TRBJ1-1|TRBV28
ASTRGAAEAF
>TRBJ2-1|TRBV29-1
SVESGNAYNEQF
>TRBJ1-1|TRBV20-1
SANWNTEAF
>TRBJ2-7|TRBV28
ASSPSREGSYEQY
>TRBJ2-2|TRBV7-3
ASSLGRYTGELF
>TRBJ2-5|TRBV6-5
ASSYGWRETQY
>TRBJ1-2|TRBV28
ASWSGGSYT
>TRBJ1-4|TRBV28
ASSPRATLGEKLF
>TRBJ2-6|TRBV30
AWSARDRGLAGANVLT
>TRBJ2-7|TRBV7-9
ASSLLLGTGGYEQY
>TRBJ2-3|TRBV5-1
ASSLRSPDSDTQY
>TRBJ2-2|TRBV5-1
ASSQTAGGSGELF
>TRBJ2-2|TRBV7-8
ASSLPGLAGGPGGTGELF
>TRBJ1-5|TRBV29-1
SVGPGTGDQPQH
>TRBJ2-1|TRBV7-7
ASSFGLSNEQF
>TRBJ2-3|TRBV9
ASSRTGGSDTQY
>TRBJ1-1|TRBV4-3
ASSDSGLRTEAF
>TRBJ2-1|TRBV5-5
ASSLESGLARVEF
>TRBJ2-3|TRBV11-2
ASSLGLGTDTQY